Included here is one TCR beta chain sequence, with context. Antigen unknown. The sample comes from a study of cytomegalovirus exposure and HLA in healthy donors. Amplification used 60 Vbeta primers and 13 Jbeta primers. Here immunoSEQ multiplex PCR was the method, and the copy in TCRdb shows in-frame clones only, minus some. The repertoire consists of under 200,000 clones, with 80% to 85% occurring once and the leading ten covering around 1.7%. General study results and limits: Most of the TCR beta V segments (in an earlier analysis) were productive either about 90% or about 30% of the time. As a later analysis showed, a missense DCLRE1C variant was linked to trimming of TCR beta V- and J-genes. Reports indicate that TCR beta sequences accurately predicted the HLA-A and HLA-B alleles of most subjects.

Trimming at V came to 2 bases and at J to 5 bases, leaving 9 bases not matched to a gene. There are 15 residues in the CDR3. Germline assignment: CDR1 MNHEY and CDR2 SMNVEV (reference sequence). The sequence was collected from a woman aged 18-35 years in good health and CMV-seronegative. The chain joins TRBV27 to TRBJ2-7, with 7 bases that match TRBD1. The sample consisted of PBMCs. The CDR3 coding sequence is TGTGCCAGCAGTTTAGTTCGGACAGGAAGGGACGAGCAGTACTTC. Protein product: CASSLVRTGRDEQYF.